Below are 19 T cell receptor beta chains sequenced from a single sample in a study of blood T cell repertoires in COVID-19. Generated by immunoSEQ multiplex PCR, the TCRdb table keeps only in-frame clones and is missing some. The profile shows nearly 250,000 clones, 80% to 90% of them singletons. Specimen: PBMCs or T cells enriched from blood (not recorded which). The receptor source for this set is a man aged 50 or older who had been exposed to COVID-19.

This chain joins TRBV18 and TRBJ1-3, with 7 bases matching TRBD1. The germline gives CDR1 KGHSH, CDR2 LQKENI. The CDR3 is 15 residues long. Trimming at V came to 5 bases and at J to 6 bases, leaving 10 bases not matched to a gene. In DNA form, the CDR3 reads TGTGCCAGCTCATCAACACAGGGGACTGAAAACACCATATATTTT. It translates to CASSSTQGTENTIYF. Filled out from reference TRBV18 and TRBJ1-3, the complete variable domain reads NAGVMQNPRHLVRRRGQEARLRCSPMKGHSHVYWYRQLPEEGLKFMVYLQKENIIDESGMPKERFSAEFPKEGPSILRIQQVVRGDSAAYFCASSSTQGTENTIYFGEGSWLTVV.

V usage is TRBV3-1 (or the pseudogene TRBV3-2) and J usage is TRBJ2-2; no clear D. This CDR3 spans 15 amino acids. The V end lost 4 bases, the J end lost 1 base, and 10 bases lay between the germline ends. Germline CDR1 reads LGHDT; CDR2 reads YNNKEL (reference sequence). CDR3 residues: CASSPSPGNTGELFF. In DNA form, the CDR3 reads TGTGCCAGCAGCCCGTCCCCGGGGAACACCGGGGAGCTGTTTTTT.

The gene calls are TRBV7-9 and TRBJ2-2; D is possibly TRBD2 (6 bases). The CDR3 spans 16 residues. Germline-derived CDR1 and CDR2 are SEHNR and FQNEAQ (reference sequence). Deletions cut 3 bases from V and 0 bases from J, with 11 bases between. The CDR3 reads CASSLGRTANTGELFF. CDR3 nucleotide sequence: TGTGCCAGCAGCTTGGGGAGGACGGCGAACACCGGGGAGCTGTTTTTT. The full variable domain, with the rest looked up from reference TRBV7-9 and TRBJ2-2, is DTGVSQNPRHKITKRGQNVTFRCDPISEHNRLYWYRQTLGQGPEFLTYFQNEAQLEKSRLLSDRFSAERPKGSFSTLEIQRTEQGDSAMYLCASSLGRTANTGELFFGEGSRLTVL.

The chain employs TRBV19 and TRBJ2-4, with D possibly being TRBD1 (6 bases). The CDR3 length is 14 residues. The germline V gene has CDR1 LNHDA and CDR2 SQIVND (reference sequence). Trimming took off 1 base at V and 6 bases at J, with 10 bases between the two ends. In DNA, the CDR3 is TGTGCCAGTAGTATAGCAGGGGTTGCAAACATTCAGTACTTC. This encodes CASSIAGVANIQYF.

This clone was counted between two and nine times. This chain links TRBV5-1 with TRBJ2-2, with TRBD1 identical over 9 bases. CDR3 length: 15 residues. CDR1 is SGHRS and CDR2 is YFSETQ in the germline V gene. J gave up 0 bases and V 7 bases, and 4 bases lay outside the gene matches. In nucleotides, the CDR3 is TGCGCCAGCCAGCGACAGGGGGCGAACACCGGGGAGCTGTTTTTT. As protein: CASQRQGANTGELFF.

The J gene is TRBJ2-3, the V gene TRBV11-2, with D possibly being TRBD1 (6 bases). Germline V gene sequence: CDR1 SGHAT, CDR2 FQNNGV. CDR3 size: 14 residues. Trimming took 0 bases from V and 2 from J, leaving 6 bases between them. The CDR3 bases are TGTGCCAGCAGCTTAGAGGGGGCCACAGATACGCAGTATTTT. This sequence encodes CASSLEGATDTQYF.

The chain has TRBV28 and TRBJ1-1; 9 bases map to TRBD1. V lost 0 bases to trimming and J lost 3 bases; unmatched junction nucleotides: 2. The CDR3 runs to 15 residues. The germline V gene has CDR1 MDHEN and CDR2 SYDVKM. The CDR3, as DNA: TGTGCCAGCAGTTTATGGGGGGACAGGGACACTGAAGCTTTCTTT. As protein: CASSLWGDRDTEAFF.

V is TRBV9 and J is TRBJ1-6; the D is unclear. The CDR3 covers 16 residues. The V and J ends lost 3 bases and 8 bases respectively, with 18 bases between them. In germline, CDR1 is SGDLS, CDR2 YYNGEE. CDR3 amino acids: CASSALGGPIHSPLHF. As DNA, the CDR3 is TGTGCCAGCAGCGCCCTAGGAGGACCAATTCATTCACCCCTCCACTTT.

V gene TRBV6-5 combines with J gene TRBJ2-7; 9 bases map to TRBD1. The V and J ends lost 6 bases and 7 bases, in that order; junction bases with no gene match: 7. Germline CDR1 MNHEY, CDR2 SVGAGI. The CDR3 extends over 13 amino acids. In DNA form, the CDR3 reads TGTGCCAGCAGACGGACAGGGGCTGGGGAGCAGTACGTC. Encoded protein: CASRRTGAGEQYV.

This clone was seen once. The rearrangement joins TRBV7-9 to TRBJ2-1; a weak D match, TRBD1 (5 bases). This CDR3 region has 17 residues. Germline loops: CDR1 SEHNR, CDR2 FQNEAQ (reference sequence). The V gene lost 2 bases and the J gene lost 5 bases, with 19 bases spanning the gap. CDR3 region: CASSLSPRTSRNNEQFF. In DNA form, the CDR3 reads TGTGCCAGCAGCTTATCTCCGAGGACAAGCCGTAACAATGAGCAGTTCTTC.

This clone came up once. The DNA for the CDR3 is TGTGCCAGCAGCTTGGTCCTCGGGACAGCAGGAGAAAAACTGTTTTTT. Translation: CASSLVLGTAGEKLFF. The V and J genes are TRBV5-8 and TRBJ1-4; 7 nucleotides line up with TRBD1. Looked up from germline, CDR1 is SGHTS and CDR2 is YDEGEE. The CDR3 sequence is 16 residues long. Germline trimming cut 0 bases from V and 8 bases from J; bases unmatched to any gene: 10.

The CDR3 DNA reads as TGTGCCAGCAGTGCCACAGGGAACAATCAGCCCCAGCATTTT. It specifies CASSATGNNQPQHF. The chain carries TRBV2 and TRBJ1-5; a weak D match, TRBD1 (6 bases). Germline loops: CDR1 SNHLY, CDR2 FYNNEI. The CDR3 has 14 amino acids. V lost 4 bases and J lost 3, with 10 bases in between.

This clone has only one observation. The chain employs TRBV7-2 and TRBJ1-5, with TRBD1 identical over 7 bases. V trimming: 2 bases; J trimming: 5 bases; junction bases outside the gene matches: 3. Germline values: CDR1 SGHTA, CDR2 FQGNSA. The CDR3 length is 14 residues. CDR3 sequence reads: CASSLFQGDQPQHF. CDR3 DNA sequence: TGTGCCAGCAGCTTATTCCAGGGGGATCAGCCCCAGCATTTT.

This clone was observed a single time. V gene TRBV5-4 combines with J gene TRBJ1-2; D unresolved. The CDR3 consists of 15 residues. Germline lookup yields CDR1 SGHNT and CDR2 YYREEE (reference sequence). The V and J ends lost 3 bases and 4 bases respectively, with 16 bases between them. The CDR3 here is CASSSLQAGSYGYTF. CDR3 DNA: TGTGCCAGCAGCTCACTTCAGGCAGGAAGCTATGGCTACACCTTC.

The gene calls are TRBV14 and TRBJ2-7; tentatively, D is TRBD2 (5 bases). V lost 1 base to trimming and J lost 0 bases, with 10 bases between them. The germline CDR1 and CDR2 sequences are SGHDN and FVKESK. The CDR3 runs 15 residues. CDR3 sequence (DNA): TGTGCCAGCAGCCAAGGAAGAGGGAGCTCCTACGAGCAGTACGTC. Its protein product is CASSQGRGSSYEQYV.

The chain carries TRBV11-2 and TRBJ2-1, with 7 nucleotides matching TRBD1. The length of the CDR3 is 15 residues. Germline V CDR1 and CDR2: SGHAT, FQNNGV. The J segment lost 5 bases and the V segment lost 1 base, leaving 5 bases of the junction unmatched. CDR3 DNA: TGTGCCAGCAGCTTAGTAGTCCAGGGGGACAATGAGCAGTTCTTC. Its translation: CASSLVVQGDNEQFF.

V gene TRBV6-1 combines with J gene TRBJ1-1; tentative D call: TRBD1 (6 bases). V gave up 2 bases and J gave up 3 bases, with 16 bases separating them. There are 16 residues in the CDR3. Germline V lookup: CDR1 MNHNS, CDR2 SASEGT. In DNA form, the CDR3 reads TGTGCCAGCAGTGAATACCCCTCGGGGGGCTACACTGAAGCTTTCTTT. Encoded protein: CASSEYPSGGYTEAFF.

This clone was observed once. In DNA form, the CDR3 reads TGCGCCAGCAGTGACTTTTTTCAGCCCCAGCATTTT. Amino acids: CASSDFFQPQHF. V gene TRBV10-2 combines with J gene TRBJ1-5; D unclear. Between the trimmed V and J ends, which lost 3 bases and 6 bases, there was a span of 6 bases. The germline V gene encodes CDR1 WSHSY and CDR2 SAAADI. CDR3 size: 12 residues.

The chain is built from TRBV6-6 and TRBJ2-7; no definite D call. Per the germline V gene, CDR1 is MNHNY and CDR2 is SVGAGI (reference sequence). This CDR3 spans 12 amino acids. V shed 6 bases and J shed 3 bases, with 9 bases lying between them. The CDR3: CASSPGHYEQYV. In DNA, the CDR3 is TGTGCCAGCAGCCCCGGTCACTACGAGCAGTACGTC.